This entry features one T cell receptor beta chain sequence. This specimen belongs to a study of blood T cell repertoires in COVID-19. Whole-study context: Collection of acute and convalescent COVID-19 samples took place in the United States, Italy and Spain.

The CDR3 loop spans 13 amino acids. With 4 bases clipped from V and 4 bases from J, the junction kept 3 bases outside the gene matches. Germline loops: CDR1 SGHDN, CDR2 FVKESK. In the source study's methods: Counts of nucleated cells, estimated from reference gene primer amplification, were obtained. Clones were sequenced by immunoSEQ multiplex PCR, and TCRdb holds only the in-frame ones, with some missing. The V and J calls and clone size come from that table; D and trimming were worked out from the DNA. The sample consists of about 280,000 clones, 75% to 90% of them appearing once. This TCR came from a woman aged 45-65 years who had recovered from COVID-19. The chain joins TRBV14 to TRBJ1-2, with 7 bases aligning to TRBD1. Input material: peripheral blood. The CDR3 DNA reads TGTGCCAGCAGCCGGGGACAGAGCTATGGCTACACCTTC. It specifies CASSRGQSYGYTF.